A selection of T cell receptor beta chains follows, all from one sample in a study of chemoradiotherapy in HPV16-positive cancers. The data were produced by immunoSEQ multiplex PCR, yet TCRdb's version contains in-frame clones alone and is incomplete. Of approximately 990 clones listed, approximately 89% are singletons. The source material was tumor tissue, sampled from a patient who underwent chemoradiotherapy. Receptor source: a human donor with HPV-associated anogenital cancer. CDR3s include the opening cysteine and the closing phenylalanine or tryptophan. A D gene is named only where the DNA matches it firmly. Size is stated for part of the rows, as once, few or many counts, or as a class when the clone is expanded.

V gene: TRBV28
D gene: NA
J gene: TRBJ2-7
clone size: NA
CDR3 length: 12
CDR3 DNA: TGTGCCAGCGGCTTTGGGCTCGCGGAGCAGTACTTC
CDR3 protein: CASGFGLAEQYF

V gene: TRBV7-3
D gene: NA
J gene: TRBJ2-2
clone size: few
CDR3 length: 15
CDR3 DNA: TGTGCCAGCAGCTTACTTGCGACCGCCACCGGGGAGCTGTTTTTT
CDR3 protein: CASSLLATATGELFF

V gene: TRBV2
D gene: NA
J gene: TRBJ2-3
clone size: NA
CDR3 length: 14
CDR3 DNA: TGTGCCAGCAGTGGGGGTTGGAGCACAGATACGCAGTATTTT
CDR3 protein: CASSGGWSTDTQYF

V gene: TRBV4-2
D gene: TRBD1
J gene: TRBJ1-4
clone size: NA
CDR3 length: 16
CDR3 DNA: TGTGCCAGCAGCCAAGATAGTGGGACAGGGGATGAAAAACTGTTTTTT
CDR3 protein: CASSQDSGTGDEKLFF

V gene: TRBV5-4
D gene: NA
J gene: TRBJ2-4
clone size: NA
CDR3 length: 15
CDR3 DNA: TGTGCCAGCAGCTCCCCCGGGACACCTCAAAACATTCAGTACTTC
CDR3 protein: CASSSPGTPQNIQYF

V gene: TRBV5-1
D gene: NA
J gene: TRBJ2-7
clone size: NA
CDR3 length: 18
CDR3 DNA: TGCGCCAGCAGCTTGTGGGGGGGAGGGGACAGGAGGATCCACGAGCAGTACTTC
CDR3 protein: CASSLWGGGDRRIHEQYF

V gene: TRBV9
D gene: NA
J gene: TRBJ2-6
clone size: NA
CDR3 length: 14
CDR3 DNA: TGTGCCAGCGGCCAGGGCTCTGGGGCCAACGTCCTGACTTTC
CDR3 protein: CASGQGSGANVLTF

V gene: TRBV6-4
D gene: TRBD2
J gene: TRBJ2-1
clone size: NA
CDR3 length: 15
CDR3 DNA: TGTGCCAGCAGTCCCGGGGGAGGGGAATTAAATGAGCAGTTCTTC
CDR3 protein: CASSPGGGELNEQFF

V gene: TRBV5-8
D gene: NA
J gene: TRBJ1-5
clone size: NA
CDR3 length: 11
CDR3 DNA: TGCGCCAGCAGCTTGGGCCAAACTTGGCATTTT
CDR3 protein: CASSLGQTWHF

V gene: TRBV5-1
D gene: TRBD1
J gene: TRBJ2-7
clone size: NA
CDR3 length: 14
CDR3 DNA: TGCGCCAGCGGATTATACAGGGGGGTGTACGAGCAGTACTTC
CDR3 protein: CASGLYRGVYEQYF

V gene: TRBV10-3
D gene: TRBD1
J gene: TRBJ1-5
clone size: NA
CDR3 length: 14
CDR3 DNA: TGTGCCATCAGTGAGTCGACAGGGATGCAGCCCCAGCATTTT
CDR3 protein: CAISESTGMQPQHF

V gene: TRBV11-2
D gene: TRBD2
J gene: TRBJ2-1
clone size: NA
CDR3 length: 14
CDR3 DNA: TGTGCCAGCAGCCCTAGCGGGCCCTACAATGAGCAGTTCTTC
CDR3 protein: CASSPSGPYNEQFF

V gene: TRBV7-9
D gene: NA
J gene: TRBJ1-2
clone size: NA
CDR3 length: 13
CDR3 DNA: TGTGCCAGCAGCTCCCTTTCCCACTATGGCTACACCTTC
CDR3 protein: CASSSLSHYGYTF

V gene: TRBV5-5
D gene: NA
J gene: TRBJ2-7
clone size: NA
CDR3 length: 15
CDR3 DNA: TGTGCCAGCAGCTTGGTTGTTACAGGGCGGGACGAGCAGTACTTC
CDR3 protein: CASSLVVTGRDEQYF

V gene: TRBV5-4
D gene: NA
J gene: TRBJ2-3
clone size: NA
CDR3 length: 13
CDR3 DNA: TGTGCCAGCAGTCGAGAATACACAGATACGCAGTATTTT
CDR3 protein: CASSREYTDTQYF

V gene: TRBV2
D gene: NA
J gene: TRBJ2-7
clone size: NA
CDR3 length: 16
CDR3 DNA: TGTGCCATCACTAAGAATCCCGCAGGGGGAGGCGGCGAGCAGTACTTC
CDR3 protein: CAITKNPAGGGGEQYF

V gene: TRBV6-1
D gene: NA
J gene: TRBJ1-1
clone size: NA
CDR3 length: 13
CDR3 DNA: TGTGCCAGCGGTGGAGGGAGGAGCACTGAAGCTTTCTTT
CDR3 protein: CASGGGRSTEAFF

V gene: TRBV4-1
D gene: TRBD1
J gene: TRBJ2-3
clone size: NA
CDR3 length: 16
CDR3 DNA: TGCGCCAGCAGCCAAGATGGGACAGGGGTAACAGATACGCAGTATTTT
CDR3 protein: CASSQDGTGVTDTQYF

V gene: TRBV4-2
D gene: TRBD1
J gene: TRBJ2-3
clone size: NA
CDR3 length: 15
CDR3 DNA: TGTGCCAGCAGCCAAAAGGGGACAGCCGCAGATACGCAGTATTTT
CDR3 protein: CASSQKGTAADTQYF

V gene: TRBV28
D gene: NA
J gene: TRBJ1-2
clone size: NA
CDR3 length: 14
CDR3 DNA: TGTGCCAGCAGGGGGCCAGGACGGGGGTTGGAGTACACCTTC
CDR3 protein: CASRGPGRGLEYTF

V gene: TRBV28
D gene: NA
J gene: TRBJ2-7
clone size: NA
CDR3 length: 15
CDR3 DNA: TGTGCCAGCAGTTTACGACAACAGGGTATATACGAGCAGTACTTC
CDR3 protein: CASSLRQQGIYEQYF